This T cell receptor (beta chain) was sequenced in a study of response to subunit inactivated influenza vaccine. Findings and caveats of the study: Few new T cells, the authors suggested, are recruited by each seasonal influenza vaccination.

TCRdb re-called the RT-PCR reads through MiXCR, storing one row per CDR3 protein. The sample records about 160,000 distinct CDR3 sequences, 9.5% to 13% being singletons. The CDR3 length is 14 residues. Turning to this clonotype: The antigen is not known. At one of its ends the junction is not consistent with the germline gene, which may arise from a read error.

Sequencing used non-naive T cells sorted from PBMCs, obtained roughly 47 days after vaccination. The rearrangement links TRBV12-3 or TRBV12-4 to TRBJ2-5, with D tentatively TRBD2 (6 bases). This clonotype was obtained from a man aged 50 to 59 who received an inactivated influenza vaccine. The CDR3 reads CASSVADHQETQYF. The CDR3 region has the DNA TGTGCCAGCAGTGTAGCGGACCACCAAGAGACCCAGTACTTC.